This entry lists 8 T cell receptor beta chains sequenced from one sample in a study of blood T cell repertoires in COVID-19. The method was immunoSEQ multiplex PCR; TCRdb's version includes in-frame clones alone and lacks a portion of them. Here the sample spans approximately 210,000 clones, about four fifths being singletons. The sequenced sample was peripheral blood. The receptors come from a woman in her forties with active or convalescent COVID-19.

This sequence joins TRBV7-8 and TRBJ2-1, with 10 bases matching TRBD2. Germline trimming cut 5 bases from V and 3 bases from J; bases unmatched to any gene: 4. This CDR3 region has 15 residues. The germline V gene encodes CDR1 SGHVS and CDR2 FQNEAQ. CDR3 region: CASSTTSGLYNEQFF. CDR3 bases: TGTGCCAGCAGCACGACTAGCGGGCTCTACAATGAGCAGTTCTTC.

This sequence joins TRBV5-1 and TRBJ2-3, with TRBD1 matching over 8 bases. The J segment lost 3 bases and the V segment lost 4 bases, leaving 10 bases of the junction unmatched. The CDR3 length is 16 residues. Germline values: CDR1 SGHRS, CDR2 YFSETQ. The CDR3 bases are TGCGCCAGCAGCCCGGCCACGACAGGGGCGACAGATACGCAGTATTTT. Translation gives CASSPATTGATDTQYF.

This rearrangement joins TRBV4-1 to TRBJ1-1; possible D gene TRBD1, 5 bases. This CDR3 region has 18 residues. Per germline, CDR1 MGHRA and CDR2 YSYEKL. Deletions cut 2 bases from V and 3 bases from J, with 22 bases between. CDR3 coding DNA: TGCGCCAGCAGCCAACCCCGGTCCCTACTCAGGGTCCACACTGAAGCTTTCTTT. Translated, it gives CASSQPRSLLRVHTEAFF.

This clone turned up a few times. DNA of the CDR3: TGTGCCAGCAGTCTGATACCGGGACAGGGGGGCTATGGCTACACCTTC. Amino acid sequence: CASSLIPGQGGYGYTF. The V gene is TRBV6-4, the J gene TRBJ1-2; TRBD1 aligns across 11 bases. Trimming cost V 5 bases and J 4 bases; bases outside gene matches: 9. The CDR3 sequence is 16 residues long. Germline loops: CDR1 MRHNA, CDR2 SNTAGT.

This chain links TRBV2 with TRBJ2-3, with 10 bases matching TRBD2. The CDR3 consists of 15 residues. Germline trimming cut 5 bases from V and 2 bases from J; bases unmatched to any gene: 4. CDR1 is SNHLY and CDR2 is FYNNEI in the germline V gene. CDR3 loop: CASSRGLADTDTQYF. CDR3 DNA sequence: TGTGCCAGCAGTAGAGGACTAGCGGACACAGATACGCAGTATTTT.

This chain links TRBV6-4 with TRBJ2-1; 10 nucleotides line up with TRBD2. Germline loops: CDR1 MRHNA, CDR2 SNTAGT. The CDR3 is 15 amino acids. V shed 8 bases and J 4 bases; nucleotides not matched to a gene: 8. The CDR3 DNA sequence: TGTGCCAGCCCGCGGACTAGCGGAGAGTACAATGAGCAGTTCTTC. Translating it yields CASPRTSGEYNEQFF.

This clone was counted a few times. The CDR3 sequence is CASSQDGWASGGLYNEQFF. The CDR3, as DNA: TGTGCCAGCAGCCAAGATGGGTGGGCTAGCGGGGGCCTATACAATGAGCAGTTCTTC. The chain uses TRBV4-2 and TRBJ2-1, with 10 positions matching TRBD2. With 0 bases clipped from V and 4 bases from J, the junction kept 12 bases outside the gene matches. Germline values: CDR1 LGHNA, CDR2 YNFKEQ. This CDR3 region has 19 residues.

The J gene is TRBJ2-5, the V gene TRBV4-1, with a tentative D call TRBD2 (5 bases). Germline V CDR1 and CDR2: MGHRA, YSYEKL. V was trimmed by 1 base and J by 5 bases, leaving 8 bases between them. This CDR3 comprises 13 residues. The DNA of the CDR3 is TGCGCCAGCAGCCAAGCCCGGGGTGAGACCCAGTACTTC. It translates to CASSQARGETQYF.